This entry features one T cell receptor (beta chain) sequence. The sample originates from a study of T cell responses to AZD1222 COVID-19 vaccine. The junction had 5 bases not matched to a gene; V was cut back by 2 bases and J by 4 bases. The CDR3 length is 15 residues. Germline V gene sequence: CDR1 SEHNR, CDR2 FQNEAQ (reference sequence). Assay used: immunoSEQ multiplex PCR; TCRdb lists only in-frame clones, some missing. Found here are 150,000 to 250,000 clones, about 93% of them singletons; the top ten hold about 1%. V and J are TRBV7-9 and TRBJ1-3, with 7 bases that match TRBD1. The sample consisted of peripheral blood, taken 28 days after the second AZD1222 dose. The sequence was obtained from an adult who received the AZD1222 COVID-19 vaccine. CDR3 nucleotide sequence: TGTGCCAGCAGCTTATTAGGGGGCGCCGGAAACACCATATATTTT. Translated, it gives CASSLLGGAGNTIYF. Together with reference TRBV7-9 and TRBJ1-3, the CDR3 gives the full variable domain: DTGVSQNPRHKITKRGQNVTFRCDPISEHNRLYWYRQTLGQGPEFLTYFQNEAQLEKSRLLSDRFSAERPKGSFSTLEIQRTEQGDSAMYLCASSLLGGAGNTIYFGEGSWLTVV.